This T cell receptor (beta chain) appears in the sequencing data of a study of blood T cell repertoires in COVID-19 (dated by TCRdb to the early 2020s). Notes on the research overall: Samples from collaborators originated in the United States, Italy and Spain and spanned both the acute and convalescent phases of COVID-19. The prospective study material was composed of cDNA or gDNA derived from T cells, B-cell-depleted T cells, or PBMCs. Samples were obtained from the ongoing ImmuneRACE study (first 160 participants) and from about 1,300 subjects provided by 6 global collaborators. The repertoires were released in a freely available public database intended as a resource for research on the immune response to SARS-CoV-2. Deeply sampled blood TCRbeta repertoires from subjects exposed to, actively infected with, or recovered from COVID-19 were included in the dataset. Nearly every sample came with metadata listing a de-identified subject ID, COVID-19 status, age in years and sex. Where HLA class I and class II types were available, the types were taken from metadata supplied by the sample provider, not from assay-based typing. What the study reported, not specific to this receptor: Clinical and demographic metadata were provided uncurated, with the amount varying by source and participant.

The immunoSEQ Assay, a bias-controlled multiplex PCR, was used to amplify TCRbeta CDR3 regions from genomic DNA. As for how the authors treated the data: The number of nucleated cells in each sample was estimated from the amplification of reference gene primers within the assay. To quantify the absolute abundance of each unique TCRbeta CDR3 rearrangement, sequence reads were collapsed and filtered. For each sample, productive Simpson clonality was calculated as the square root of Simpson's diversity index over productive rearrangements. TCRdb obtained this table from immuneACCESS and retained in-frame rearrangements with V and J assigned. These tables miss some clones; where compared with another copy, unresolved V genes account for less than half of the shortfall, and the remainder is unexplained. D and trimming come from the DNA, and the V and J calls and clone size come from that table. This sample lists about 33,000 clones; more than 80% were detected once. Of the sample, 7% to 7.5% falls within the top ten clones.

The germline V and J ends show losses of 3 bases and 15 bases respectively, and no gene match explains 4 bases of the junction. The germline V gene (reference sequence) specifies LGHDT as CDR1 and YNNKEL as CDR2. Including the terminal cysteine and phenylalanine, the CDR3 comprises 12 residues. The DNA shown is the 36-base CDR3, in frame from base 1. The collaborating institutions used their own protocols to collect whole blood in K2EDTA tubes. Collaborator samples were shipped for TCRbeta analysis as frozen whole blood, isolated PBMCs, or DNA extracted from either sample type. The count of this clone is one. No cognate antigen has been identified for it. It has no much larger one-base neighbor in the sample; base qualities were not kept.

The sequenced sample was peripheral blood. This TCR came from a human donor in a cohort sampled during active COVID-19. The chain was built from TRBV3-1 (or the pseudogene TRBV3-2) and TRBJ2-1; the junction holds 11 bases that match TRBD2. The nucleotides read TGTGCCAGCAGCCATTTAGCGGGGGGGCCGTTCTTC. Its coded protein is CASSHLAGGPFF.